One sample yielded the 17 T cell receptor beta chains listed below, sequenced in a study of blood T cells in healthy people across ages. The authors ran a second PCR of about 7 to 11 cycles using a sample-barcoded 5' primer and a J-beta primer mix. In TCRdb, the 5' RACE reads were re-called with MiXCR into one record per CDR3 protein. The sample has 1.5 million to 2 million distinct CDR3 sequences; 40% to 55% are singletons. The sequenced material came from blood. The receptors come from a woman aged 40 to 49 in good health.

This clonotype was found many times. J is TRBJ2-1 and V is TRBV7-2; the D is unclear. Per germline, CDR1 SGHTA and CDR2 FQGNSA. The CDR3 runs 13 residues. V lost 0 bases, J lost 3 bases, and 3 bases lay in between. DNA for the CDR3: TGTGCCAGCAGCTTAGCGAACTACAATGAGCAGTTCTTC. This codes for CASSLANYNEQFF.

This clonotype has just a few counts. Germline is not matched at one junction end, which may reflect a read error. The rearrangement uses TRBV4-1 and TRBJ2-1; 7 bases line up with TRBD1. The CDR3 extends over 14 amino acids. The germline CDR1 and CDR2 sequences are MGHRA and YSYEKL. DNA for the CDR3: TGTGCCAGCAGTACAGGGGACTCCTACAATGAGCAGTTCTTC. It translates to CASSTGDSYNEQFF.

This clonotype was observed once. The V call is TRBV5-6, the J call TRBJ1-2; D possibly corresponds to TRBD1 (5 bases). The germline gives CDR1 SGHDT, CDR2 YYEEEE. Trimming left V 1 base short and J 4 bases short, with 20 bases between. The length of the CDR3 is 17 residues. The CDR3 nucleotides read TGTGCCAGCAGCTTGTCCCCCCGGCAGGGAGGAATCTATGGCTACACCTTC. It yields the protein CASSLSPRQGGIYGYTF.

This clonotype has just a few counts. This chain uses TRBV10-3 with TRBJ1-2; 8 bases map to TRBD1. The CDR3 contains 14 residues. J lost 5 bases, V lost 3 bases, and 5 bases had no gene match. CDR1 is ENHRY and CDR2 is SYGVKD in the germline V gene. The CDR3 here is CAISDGQGAYGYTF. CDR3 sequence (DNA): TGTGCCATCAGTGATGGACAGGGTGCATATGGCTACACCTTC.

The genes are TRBV5-1 and TRBJ2-1, with a tentative D call TRBD2 (7 bases). Trimming cost V 5 bases and J 4 bases, with 19 bases left between them. The CDR3 spans 16 residues. Germline CDR1 SGHRS, CDR2 YFSETQ. The CDR3 reads CASRPSGGGLYNEQFF. CDR3 coding DNA: TGCGCCAGCAGACCATCAGGCGGGGGCCTTTACAATGAGCAGTTCTTC.

The CDR3 reads CSASGIDSPLHF. The CDR3 DNA is TGCAGTGCCAGCGGGATTGATTCACCCCTCCACTTT. V usage is TRBV20-1 and J usage is TRBJ1-6; D remains unclear. The CDR3 sequence is 12 residues long. Between the trimmed V and J ends, which lost 6 bases and 8 bases, there was a span of 11 bases. Germline loops: CDR1 DFQATT, CDR2 SNEGSKA (reference sequence).

The chain links TRBV14 to TRBJ1-2; no clear D. The CDR3 is made up of 12 amino acids. V shed 4 bases and J shed 4 bases, with 7 bases lying between them. The germline V gene encodes CDR1 SGHDN and CDR2 FVKESK. The CDR3 reads CASSPWGYGYTF. CDR3 in DNA: TGTGCCAGCAGCCCATGGGGCTATGGCTACACCTTC. The full variable domain, rest sourced from reference TRBV14 and TRBJ1-2, is EAGVTQFPSHSVIEKGQTVTLRCDPISGHDNLYWYRRVMGKEIKFLLHFVKESKQDESGMPNNRFLAERTGGTYSTLKVQPAELEDSGVYFCASSPWGYGYTFGSGTRLTVV.

The CDR3 reads CSAREGGTGGDSPLHF. DNA of the CDR3: TGCAGTGCTAGAGAAGGCGGGACAGGGGGTGATTCACCCCTCCACTTT. The chain uses TRBV20-1 and TRBJ1-6, with 11 bases matching TRBD1. J lost 8 bases, V lost 0 bases, and 6 bases had no gene match. Germline V gene lookup returns CDR1 DFQATT and CDR2 SNEGSKA (reference sequence). The CDR3 runs to 16 residues.

This clonotype was seen a few times. V usage is TRBV5-1 and J usage is TRBJ2-1; the match to TRBD2 covers 9 bases. This CDR3 is built from 16 residues. The ends lost 0 bases at V and 9 bases at J; junction bases unmatched: 10. Germline V gene sequence: CDR1 SGHRS, CDR2 YFSETQ. The CDR3: CASSLAGGGALGEQFF. DNA of the CDR3: TGCGCCAGCAGCTTGGCCGGCGGGGGGGCTTTGGGTGAGCAGTTCTTC.

This rearrangement joins TRBV13 to TRBJ1-2; D may be TRBD1 (5 bases). V lost 0 bases and J 6 bases, leaving 14 bases between the germline ends. The CDR3 covers 15 residues. Germline V lookup: CDR1 PRHDT, CDR2 FYEKMQ (reference sequence). This chain's CDR3 is CASSLGRGRVDGYTF. In nucleotides, the CDR3 is TGTGCCAGCAGCTTAGGCCGCGGCAGGGTGGATGGCTACACCTTC.

The chain uses TRBV24-1 and TRBJ1-2, with TRBD1 matching over 7 bases. Germline CDR1 KGHDR, CDR2 SFDVKD. V trimming: 4 bases; J trimming: 6 bases; junction bases outside the gene matches: 4. The CDR3 is 13 residues long. In nucleotides, the CDR3 is TGTGCCACCAGTGACGGGACAGCGGATGGCTACACCTTC. Protein product: CATSDGTADGYTF.

This clonotype was seen a handful of times. The chain joins TRBV20-1 to TRBJ1-5; the match to TRBD1 covers 8 bases. Germline V gene lookup returns CDR1 DFQATT and CDR2 SNEGSKA (reference sequence). V gave up 6 bases and J gave up 5 bases; unmatched junction bases: 6. The CDR3 is made up of 13 amino acids. The CDR3 protein is CSADRGGDQPQHF. The DNA for the CDR3 is TGCAGTGCCGACAGGGGCGGAGATCAGCCCCAGCATTTT.

This clonotype was counted many times. V and J are TRBV6-2 or TRBV6-3 and TRBJ2-5; tentative D call: TRBD2 (5 bases). CDR1 is MNHEY, CDR2 SVGEGT, per germline. The ends were cut back, 6 bases at V and 4 bases at J, with 12 bases in the middle. There are 13 residues in the CDR3. CDR3 coding DNA: TGTGCCAGCAGAGACCGGGGAAGAGAGACCCAGTACTTC. Translation: CASRDRGRETQYF.

V usage is TRBV6-2 or TRBV6-3 and J usage is TRBJ1-5, with D hard to call. CDR3 size: 14 residues. Trimming removed 2 bases from V and 5 bases from J, with 10 bases in between. Germline V lookup: CDR1 MNHEY, CDR2 SVGEGT. This CDR3 is CASSYAPGYQPQHF. CDR3 in DNA: TGTGCCAGCAGTTACGCCCCAGGATATCAGCCCCAGCATTTT.

J is TRBJ2-4 and V is TRBV20-1; D possibly corresponds to TRBD1 (6 bases). The V and J ends lost 4 bases and 13 bases respectively, with 20 bases between them. The germline V gene has CDR1 DFQATT and CDR2 SNEGSKA (reference sequence). The CDR3 contains 13 residues. The CDR3 spells CSANQVNNREQYF. DNA of the CDR3: TGCAGTGCTAACCAGGTCAATAACAGGGAGCAGTACTTC.

This clonotype showed up just a few times. Written as DNA, the CDR3 is TGTGCCAGCAGCTTTCAGGGAAACCCCTTTGCAGATACGCAGTATTTT. Translating gives CASSFQGNPFADTQYF. V and J are TRBV5-6 and TRBJ2-3; D may be TRBD1 (5 bases). The CDR3 consists of 16 residues. The V and J ends lost 2 bases and 4 bases respectively, with 17 bases between them. CDR1 SGHDT and CDR2 YYEEEE come from the germline V gene.

J is TRBJ1-2 and V is TRBV12-3 or TRBV12-4, with 10 bases matching TRBD1. This CDR3 contains 14 residues. V shed 6 bases, J shed 6 bases, and the junction held 7 bases outside the gene matches. The CDR3: CASSSPDRGHGYTF. CDR3 coding DNA: TGTGCCAGCAGCTCTCCTGACAGGGGGCATGGCTACACCTTC.